These 4 T cell receptor beta chains were all obtained from the same sample, sequenced in a study of human T cells and chemical hapten exposure. From the RACE reads, TCRdb called clonotypes with MiXCR, one entry per CDR3 protein. This sample has fewer than 350,000 distinct CDR3 sequences, with approximately 8% found just once. Time point here: pre-sensitization, week 0. Treatment meaning: therapeutic diphenylcyclopropenone sensitization with weekly scalp DPC. The sample here was whole blood, taken in connection with sensitization to the hapten diphenylcyclopropenone (DPC). These receptors all come from a man younger than 30 with alopecia areata. Some clones in this sample may be carry-over from other donors' samples.

The chain combines TRBV29-1 with TRBJ1-2; D may be TRBD1 (6 bases). This CDR3 is 14 amino acids long. With 3 bases removed from V and 2 bases from J, the gap between germline ends came to 13 bases. The germline V gene encodes CDR1 SQVTM and CDR2 ANQGSEA. The CDR3 bases are TGCAGCGTTGACAGCGCAGGGGAAAACTATGGCTACACCTTC. This gives the protein CSVDSAGENYGYTF.

This clonotype showed up just a few times. The rearrangement uses TRBV6-2 or TRBV6-3 and TRBJ2-7; 13 bases line up with TRBD2. The V segment lost 2 bases and the J segment 2 bases; nucleotides outside the gene matches: 6. The CDR3 loop spans 17 amino acids. Germline V CDR1 and CDR2: MNHEY, SVGEGT. Here the CDR3 DNA reads TGTGCCAGCAGTTACGAGGCCGGGACTAGCGGGACCTACGAGCAGTACGTC. It encodes CASSYEAGTSGTYEQYV.

J is TRBJ2-1 and V is TRBV24-1, with no clear D. The CDR3 is 14 amino acids. Per the germline V gene, CDR1 is KGHDR and CDR2 is SFDVKD. V was cut by 1 base and J by 5 bases, with 8 bases left in between. CDR3 sequence: CATSDFSGNNEQFF. For the CDR3, the DNA is TGTGCCACCAGTGATTTTTCCGGAAACAATGAGCAGTTCTTC.

The chain has TRBV6-5 and TRBJ1-1; tentatively, D is TRBD1 (6 bases). CDR1 and CDR2 (germline): MNHEY, SVGAGI. The CDR3 loop spans 14 amino acids. V lost 2 bases and J 5 bases, leaving 12 bases between the germline ends. The DNA for the CDR3 is TGTGCCAGCAGTTACGGGGGGCTTTGGACTGAAGCTTTCTTT. Protein: CASSYGGLWTEAFF.